This T cell receptor beta chain is from a study of shared clonotypes between healthy human individuals. The material for each subset, its genomic DNA, was split evenly across several immunoSEQ plates. TCRdb's table, derived via immunoSEQ multiplex PCR, lists solely in-frame clones and lacks some. The table includes roughly 2.2 million clones, 85% to 95% detected once. Trimming took 5 bases from V and 4 from J; bases not matched to a gene: 5. The CDR3 is 13 amino acids. In germline, CDR1 is SQVTM, CDR2 ANQGSEA. This receptor was obtained from a man younger than 35 in good health. Some clones in this sample may be carry-over from other donors' samples. What was sequenced was naive CD4+ T cells from PBMCs. Subset noted: CD45RA+ positively selected. The V and J genes are TRBV29-1 and TRBJ2-1; 7 bases are a match to TRBD2. The CDR3 sequence: CSVQREVYNEQFF. Here the CDR3 DNA reads TGCAGCGTTCAGCGGGAAGTGTACAATGAGCAGTTCTTC.